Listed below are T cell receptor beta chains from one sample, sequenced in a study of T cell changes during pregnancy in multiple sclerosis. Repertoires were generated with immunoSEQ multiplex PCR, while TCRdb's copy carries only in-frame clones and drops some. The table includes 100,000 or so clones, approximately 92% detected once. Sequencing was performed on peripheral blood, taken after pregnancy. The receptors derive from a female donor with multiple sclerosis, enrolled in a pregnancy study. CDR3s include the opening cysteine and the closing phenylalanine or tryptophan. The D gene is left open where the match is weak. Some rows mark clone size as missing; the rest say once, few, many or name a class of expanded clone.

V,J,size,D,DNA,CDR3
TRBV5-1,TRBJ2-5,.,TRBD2,TGCGCCAGCAGCTTCCCTAGCGGGGCCCAAGAGACCCAGTACTTC,CASSFPSGAQETQYF
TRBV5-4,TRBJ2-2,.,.,TGTGCCAGCAGCCCGTTTGTACTGAACACCGGGGAGCTGTTTTTT,CASSPFVLNTGELFF
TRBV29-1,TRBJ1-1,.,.,TGCAGCGCCAGGGATAACACTGAAGCTTTCTTT,CSARDNTEAFF
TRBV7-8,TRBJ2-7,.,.,TGTGCCAGCAGCTTGAGCTACGAGCAGTACTTC,CASSLSYEQYF
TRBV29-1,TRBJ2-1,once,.,TGCAGCGGCGGAGAGCGGCGCAGCTCCTACAATGAGCAGTTCTTC,CSGGERRSSYNEQFF
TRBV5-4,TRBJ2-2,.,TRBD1,TGTGCCAGCAGCCGGGACAGGGCGTTGAACACCGGGGAGCTGTTTTTT,CASSRDRALNTGELFF
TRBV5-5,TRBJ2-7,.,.,TGTGCCAGCAGCTACCCGGTGCAAAACGAGCAGTACTTC,CASSYPVQNEQYF
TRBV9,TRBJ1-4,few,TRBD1,TGTGCCAGCAGCGACGGACAGGGGTATAGTGAAAAACTGTTTTTT,CASSDGQGYSEKLFF
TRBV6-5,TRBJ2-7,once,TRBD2,TGTGCCAGCAGTTACTCACTAGCGAGAGACGAGCAGTACTTC,CASSYSLARDEQYF
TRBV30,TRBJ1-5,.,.,TGTGCCTGGAGTTCGAGGGAGGGTCAGCCCCAGCATTTT,CAWSSREGQPQHF
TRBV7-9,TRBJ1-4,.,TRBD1,TGTGCCAGCAGCCCGGACAGGGGGCTTAGCTCTCTGTTTTTT,CASSPDRGLSSLFF
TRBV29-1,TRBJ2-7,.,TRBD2,TGCAGCGTTTTCGTCCGGGGCGGGAGGGACTACGAGCAGTACTTC,CSVFVRGGRDYEQYF
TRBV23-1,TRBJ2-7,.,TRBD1,TGCGCCAGCCATTGGACAGGGAGCTACGAGCAGTACTTC,CASHWTGSYEQYF
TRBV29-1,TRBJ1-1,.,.,TGCAGCGTTGGGTTGGGGCTGAACACTGAAGCTTTCTTT,CSVGLGLNTEAFF
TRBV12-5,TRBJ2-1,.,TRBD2,TGTGCTAGTGCTCCGACTAGCGTCGACAATGAGCAGTTCTTC,CASAPTSVDNEQFF
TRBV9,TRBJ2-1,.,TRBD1,TGTGCCAGCAGCGCCGAGGACAGGGGAGGGAATGAGCAGTTCTTC,CASSAEDRGGNEQFF
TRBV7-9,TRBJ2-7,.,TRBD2,TGTGCCAGCAGCTTAGTAATAGCGGGAGGGCCGCCCTACGAGCAGTACTTC,CASSLVIAGGPPYEQYF
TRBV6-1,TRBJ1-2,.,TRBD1,TGTGCCAGCAGTGAAGAAGGGACAGTCCTCGATGGCTACACCTTC,CASSEEGTVLDGYTF
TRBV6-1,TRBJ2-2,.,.,TGTGCCAGCACCGGAGGGCCGAACACCGGGGAGCTGTTTTTT,CASTGGPNTGELFF
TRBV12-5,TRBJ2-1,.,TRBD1,TGTGCTAGTGGTTCAGAGACAGGGCTCTCCTACAATGAGCAGTTCTTC,CASGSETGLSYNEQFF
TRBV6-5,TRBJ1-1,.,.,TGTGCCAGCAGTTACCTTTATACGCGGGTGAACACTGAAGCTTTCTTT,CASSYLYTRVNTEAFF
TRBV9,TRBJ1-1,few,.,TGTGCCAGCAGCGTAGGTTCAAACACTGAAGCTTTCTTT,CASSVGSNTEAFF
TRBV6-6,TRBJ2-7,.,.,TGTGCCAGCAGTTATGGACAGAACCACGAGCAGTACTTC,CASSYGQNHEQYF
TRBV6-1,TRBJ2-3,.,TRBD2,TGTGCCAGCAGTGGCCGACTAGCGGGAGGGGCAGATACGCAGTATTTT,CASSGRLAGGADTQYF
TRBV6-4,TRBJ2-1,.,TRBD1,TGTGCCAGCAGCCTAACGGGACAGGGTAGGAATGAGCAGTTCTTC,CASSLTGQGRNEQFF
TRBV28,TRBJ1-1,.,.,TGTGCCAGCAGTCCCGCCGGGGGGACTGAAGCTTTCTTT,CASSPAGGTEAFF
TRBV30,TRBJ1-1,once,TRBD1,TGTGCCTGGAGCCCGGGACAGGTAAACACTGAAGCTTTCTTT,CAWSPGQVNTEAFF
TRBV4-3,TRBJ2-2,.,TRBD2,TGCGCCAGCAGCCAGGGGACTAGCGACGGGGAGCTGTTTTTT,CASSQGTSDGELFF
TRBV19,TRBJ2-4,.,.,TGTGCCAGTAGTTTCCAGGGTAAGAAAAACATTCAGTACTTC,CASSFQGKKNIQYF
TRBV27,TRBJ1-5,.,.,TGTGCCAGCAGTGCACGGACAGCTGATCAGCCCCAGCATTTT,CASSARTADQPQHF
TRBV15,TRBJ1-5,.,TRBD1,TGTGCCACCACGACAGGGGGCAATCAGCCCCAGCATTTT,CATTTGGNQPQHF
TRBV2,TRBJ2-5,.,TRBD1,TGTGCCAGCAGAGGACAGGGGCTCTCTCGCTTCGTAGCCCAAAATTGGGAGACCCAGTACTTC,CASRGQGLSRFVAQNWETQYF
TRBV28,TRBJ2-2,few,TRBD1,TGTGGGACAGGGCAGGAGACCGGGGAGCTGTTTTTT,CGTGQETGELFF
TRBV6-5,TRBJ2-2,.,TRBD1,TGTGCCAGCAGGGGACAGGGAAACACCGGGGAGCTGTTTTTT,CASRGQGNTGELFF
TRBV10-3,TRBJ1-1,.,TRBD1,TGTGCCATCAGTGAAGGGGGCAGGGGGACGCTTATGAACACTGAAGCTTTCTTT,CAISEGGRGTLMNTEAFF
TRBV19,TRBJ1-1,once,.,TGTGCCAGTAGTTTCCAGGGAGGAGGGACTGAAGCTTTCTTT,CASSFQGGGTEAFF
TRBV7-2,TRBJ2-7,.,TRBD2,TGTGCCAGCAGCTTTGGATATCGCGGGGGCTACGAGCAGTACTTC,CASSFGYRGGYEQYF
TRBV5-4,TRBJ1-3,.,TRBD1,TGTGCCAGCAGCTTACGAGGGACAGGGGCTGGAAACACCATATATTTT,CASSLRGTGAGNTIYF
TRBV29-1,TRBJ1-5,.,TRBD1,TGCAGCGTTGATGAAGGGGGCGGTCAGCCCCAGCATTTT,CSVDEGGGQPQHF
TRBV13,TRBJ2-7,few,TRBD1,TGTGCCAGCCTTAGACAGGGCGCCTACGAGCAGTACTTC,CASLRQGAYEQYF
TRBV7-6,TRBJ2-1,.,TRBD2,TGTGCCAGCAGCTTAGGTCTAGCGGGAGTCGATGAGCAGTTCTTC,CASSLGLAGVDEQFF
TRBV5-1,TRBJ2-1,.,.,TGCGCCAGCAGCTTACAGGGCAATGAGCAGTTCTTC,CASSLQGNEQFF
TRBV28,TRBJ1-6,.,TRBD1,TGTGCCAGCAGTTCGGGACAGCCTAATTCACCCCTCCACTTT,CASSSGQPNSPLHF
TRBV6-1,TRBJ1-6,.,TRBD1,TGTGCCAGCAGTGATGTTCTGGGGACAGCCTATAATTCACCCCTCCACTTT,CASSDVLGTAYNSPLHF
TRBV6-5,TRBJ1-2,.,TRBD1,TGTGCCAGCAGCCCGACAGGGAGTAGCTATGGCTACACCTTC,CASSPTGSSYGYTF
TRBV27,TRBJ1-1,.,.,TGTGCCAGCAGTCCCATACAGGAGAACACTGAAGCTTTCTTT,CASSPIQENTEAFF
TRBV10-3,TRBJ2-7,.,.,TGTGCCATCAGTGAAGACAACTACGAGCAGTACTTC,CAISEDNYEQYF
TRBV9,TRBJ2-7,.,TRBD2,TGTGCCAGCAGCGTGGGGGCTAGCGGGTTCGCCTACGAGCAGTACTTC,CASSVGASGFAYEQYF
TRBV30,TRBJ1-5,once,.,TGTGCCTGGAGTGGAGCCCGGGACAATCAGCCCCAGCATTTT,CAWSGARDNQPQHF
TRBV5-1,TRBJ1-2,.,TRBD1,TGCGCCAGCAGCTTCTCCGGGACAGACTATGGCTACACCTTC,CASSFSGTDYGYTF
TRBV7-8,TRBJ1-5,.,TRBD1,TGTGCCAGCAAGGACAGGGGCAATCAGCCCCAGCATTTT,CASKDRGNQPQHF
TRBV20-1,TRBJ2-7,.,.,TGCAGTGCACGGGTAACCTACGAGCAGTACTTC,CSARVTYEQYF
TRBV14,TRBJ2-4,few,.,TGTGCCAGCAGCCGGGGCCCAATCGGGCTAAACATTCAGTACTTC,CASSRGPIGLNIQYF
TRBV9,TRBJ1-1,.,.,TGTGCCAGCAGCCCAACAGAAAGGCTGAACACTGAAGCTTTCTTT,CASSPTERLNTEAFF
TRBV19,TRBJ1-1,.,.,TGTGCCAGTAGTATTGGTCCCAGGCATTCCAGCACTGAAGCTTTCTTT,CASSIGPRHSSTEAFF